The rows below give T cell receptor beta chains drawn from one sample of a study of blood T cell repertoires in COVID-19. Data came from immunoSEQ multiplex PCR; TCRdb stores just in-frame clones and leaves some out. The sample lists roughly 500,000 clones, roughly 89% occurring once. The material sequenced was peripheral blood. The origin of the receptors is a man between 18 and 35 years old with COVID-19, enrolled during active disease. CDR3s include the opening cysteine and the closing phenylalanine or tryptophan. Fields, in order: CDR3 length, J gene, D gene, clone size, V gene, CDR3 DNA, CDR3 protein. A D gene is named only where the DNA matches it firmly. The size field is filled for only some rows; it gives once, few, many or a size class.

length: 13
J: TRBJ2-7
D: TRBD2
size: -
V: TRBV23-1
DNA: TGCGCCACACCGGGGGGGTGCCTGGGAGAGCAGTACTTC
CDR3: CATPGGCLGEQYF

length: 13
J: TRBJ2-7
D: -
size: few
V: TRBV7-9
DNA: TGTGCCAGCAGCCCCCTATTAGACTACGAGCAGTACTTC
CDR3: CASSPLLDYEQYF

length: 15
J: TRBJ2-7
D: -
size: -
V: TRBV6-5
DNA: TGTGCCAGCAGCCACGACCTGACTAGAACGGGGAAGCAGTACTTC
CDR3: CASSHDLTRTGKQYF

length: 12
J: TRBJ1-2
D: -
size: once
V: TRBV27
DNA: TGTGCCAGCAGTTCCCGGGGGTATGGCTACACCTTC
CDR3: CASSSRGYGYTF

length: 13
J: TRBJ2-7
D: TRBD1
size: -
V: TRBV3-1/TRBV3-2
DNA: TGTGCCAGCAGCCAGGACAGGGAGTACGAGCAGTACTTC
CDR3: CASSQDREYEQYF

length: 13
J: TRBJ2-1
D: -
size: few
V: TRBV14
DNA: TGTGCCAGCAGCCAAGTCCGTTACAATGAGCAGTTCTTC
CDR3: CASSQVRYNEQFF

length: 13
J: TRBJ2-1
D: TRBD1
size: once
V: TRBV5-1
DNA: TGCGCCAGCATTGGGGACAGCTACAATGAGCAGTTCTTC
CDR3: CASIGDSYNEQFF

length: 14
J: TRBJ1-2
D: TRBD1
size: few
V: TRBV7-2
DNA: TGTGCCAGCAGACCCGGACAGGGGGGCTATGGCTACACCTTC
CDR3: CASRPGQGGYGYTF

length: 12
J: TRBJ1-1
D: -
size: -
V: TRBV19
DNA: TGTGCCAGTAGTATTGAGGACACTGAAGCTTTCTTT
CDR3: CASSIEDTEAFF

length: 17
J: TRBJ2-3
D: TRBD1
size: -
V: TRBV5-1
DNA: TGCGCCAGCAGCCCAGCCGGTAGCGCAGGGGGCGCGGATACGCAGTATTTT
CDR3: CASSPAGSAGGADTQYF

length: 16
J: TRBJ2-1
D: TRBD2
size: -
V: TRBV3-1/TRBV3-2
DNA: TGTGCCAGCAACCATCTTAGCGGGGGGGCCAACAATGAGCAGTTCTTC
CDR3: CASNHLSGGANNEQFF

length: 14
J: TRBJ1-3
D: -
size: once
V: TRBV25-1
DNA: TGTGCCAGCAGTGGGCCCAGCTCTGGAAACACCATATATTTT
CDR3: CASSGPSSGNTIYF

length: 16
J: TRBJ2-7
D: -
size: -
V: TRBV12-2
DNA: TGTGCAAGTCGCTTATCCTCTCCTCGCGTGACAAGCGAGCAGTACTTC
CDR3: CASRLSSPRVTSEQYF

length: 14
J: TRBJ1-1
D: TRBD1
size: -
V: TRBV7-9
DNA: TGTGCCAGCAGCGGTCCCGGGACAGGGGCTGAAGCTTTCTTT
CDR3: CASSGPGTGAEAFF

length: 15
J: TRBJ2-5
D: TRBD2
size: -
V: TRBV7-9
DNA: TGTGCCAGCAGCCTTCTAGCGGGAGCAATTGAGACCCAGTACTTC
CDR3: CASSLLAGAIETQYF

length: 13
J: TRBJ2-5
D: -
size: -
V: TRBV5-4
DNA: TGTGCCAGCAGCCAGCAGGGTCAAGAGACCCAGTACTTC
CDR3: CASSQQGQETQYF

length: 18
J: TRBJ2-1
D: TRBD2
size: -
V: TRBV2
DNA: TGTGCCAGCAGTGAATTCGGTAGCGGGGGGTTTCCGTACAATGAGCAGTTCTTC
CDR3: CASSEFGSGGFPYNEQFF

length: 17
J: TRBJ2-6
D: TRBD2
size: -
V: TRBV5-1
DNA: TGCGCCAGCAGCTTGGCCTGGCGGGAGGAAAGAGCCAACGTCCTGACTTTC
CDR3: CASSLAWREERANVLTF

length: 16
J: TRBJ2-1
D: TRBD2
size: -
V: TRBV27
DNA: TGTGCCAGCAGTTACCGGGGTAGCGGGGGTTACAATGAGCAGTTCTTC
CDR3: CASSYRGSGGYNEQFF

length: 13
J: TRBJ2-7
D: -
size: -
V: TRBV7-9
DNA: TGTGCCAGCACCTTGGGGAACAGGGACGAGCAGTACTTC
CDR3: CASTLGNRDEQYF

length: 15
J: TRBJ1-5
D: TRBD1
size: -
V: TRBV2
DNA: TGTGCCAGCAGTGGGCTCCTCAGGGGGAATCAGCCCCAGCATTTT
CDR3: CASSGLLRGNQPQHF

length: 10
J: TRBJ1-2
D: -
size: -
V: TRBV6-5
DNA: TGTGCAACCCTTAGCTATGGCTACACCTTC
CDR3: CATLSYGYTF

length: 17
J: TRBJ1-2
D: TRBD1
size: -
V: TRBV6-2/TRBV6-3
DNA: TGTGCCAGCAGTCTTCGGACAGGGGGCCTCCCTATCGGGGGCTACACCTTC
CDR3: CASSLRTGGLPIGGYTF

length: 15
J: TRBJ2-1
D: TRBD2
size: -
V: TRBV19
DNA: TGTGCCAGTAGGCTAGCGGGGGGAGCCTACAATGAGCAGTTCTTC
CDR3: CASRLAGGAYNEQFF

length: 16
J: TRBJ2-1
D: -
size: -
V: TRBV5-1
DNA: TGCGCCAGCAGCTCTTCAGGGGAGACCCCCTACAATGAGCAGTTCTTC
CDR3: CASSSSGETPYNEQFF

length: 13
J: TRBJ2-7
D: TRBD1
size: few
V: TRBV2
DNA: TGTGCCAGTATCGCTCGACAGGGGGGCGAGCAGTACTTC
CDR3: CASIARQGGEQYF

length: 15
J: TRBJ2-7
D: TRBD1
size: -
V: TRBV5-4
DNA: TGTGCCAGCAGCTTGGGACAGGGGTCTACCTACGAGCAGTACTTC
CDR3: CASSLGQGSTYEQYF

length: 16
J: TRBJ1-5
D: -
size: -
V: TRBV2
DNA: TGTGCCAGCAGTGAAAGGGCGGGGATTAGCCATCAGCCCCAGCATTTT
CDR3: CASSERAGISHQPQHF

length: 15
J: TRBJ1-5
D: TRBD1
size: -
V: TRBV15
DNA: TGTGCCACCAGCGGAGGGACAGGGCAAAATCAGCCCCAGCATTTT
CDR3: CATSGGTGQNQPQHF

length: 14
J: TRBJ2-1
D: TRBD2
size: -
V: TRBV14
DNA: TGTGCCAGCAGCCAAGATTTAGCGGGAAATGAGCAGTTCTTC
CDR3: CASSQDLAGNEQFF

length: 13
J: TRBJ1-2
D: -
size: -
V: TRBV12-3/TRBV12-4
DNA: TGTGCCAGCAGACAAAAGACAGGCTCCGGCTACACCTTC
CDR3: CASRQKTGSGYTF

length: 17
J: TRBJ2-3
D: -
size: -
V: TRBV22-1
DNA: TGTCCTGGGAGCGCTTTCCCGGGATTCAATTCCACAGATACGCAGTATTTT
CDR3: CPGSAFPGFNSTDTQYF

length: 11
J: TRBJ1-1
D: -
size: -
V: TRBV29-1
DNA: TGCAGCGTTACCCAGACGGGTGAAGCTTTCTTT
CDR3: CSVTQTGEAFF

length: 14
J: TRBJ2-1
D: TRBD1
size: -
V: TRBV6-4
DNA: TGTGCCAGCAGCGAAAGGGACAGCAACAATGAGCAGTTCTTC
CDR3: CASSERDSNNEQFF